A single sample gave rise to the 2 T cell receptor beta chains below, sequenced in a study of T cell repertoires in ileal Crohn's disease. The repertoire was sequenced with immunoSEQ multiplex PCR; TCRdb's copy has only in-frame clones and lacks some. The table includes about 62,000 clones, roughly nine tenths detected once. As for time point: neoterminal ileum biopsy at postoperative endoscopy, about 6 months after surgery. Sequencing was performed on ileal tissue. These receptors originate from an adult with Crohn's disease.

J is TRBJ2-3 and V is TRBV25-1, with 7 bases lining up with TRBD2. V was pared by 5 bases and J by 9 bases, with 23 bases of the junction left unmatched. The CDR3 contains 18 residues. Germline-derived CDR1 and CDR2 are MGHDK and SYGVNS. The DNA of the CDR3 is TGTGCCAGCAGTCACCCAGAGCGTATGCCGGGACTACCCCTAACGCAGTATTTT. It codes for CASSHPERMPGLPLTQYF.

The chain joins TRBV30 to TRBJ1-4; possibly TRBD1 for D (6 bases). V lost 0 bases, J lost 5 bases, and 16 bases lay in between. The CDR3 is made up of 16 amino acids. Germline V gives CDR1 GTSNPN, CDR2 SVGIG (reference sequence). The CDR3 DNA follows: TGTGCCTGGAGTGTACCCGGGGGGCCCTTGAATGAAAAACTGTTTTTT. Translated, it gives CAWSVPGGPLNEKLFF.